A single sample gave rise to the 9 T cell receptor beta chains below, sequenced in a study of breast tumors, draining lymph nodes, adjacent tissues. TCRdb processed the multiplex PCR reads anew with MiXCR; each CDR3 protein has one entry. The sample gives about 130,000 distinct CDR3 sequences, 21% of which show up once; about 2% is in the top ten. Breast cancer patients provided tissue from their axillary draining lymph nodes. The sequencing sample was made of axillary lymph node tissue. The receptors come from a female donor with breast cancer. Some clones in this sample may be carry-over from other donors' samples.

Worth noting for this clonotype: A single base separates this from a much larger clone, so it may be a read error. This rearrangement joins TRBV5-1 to TRBJ2-1; no definite D call. The CDR3 contains 14 residues. CDR1 and CDR2 from the germline V gene are SGHRS and YFSETQ. V was clipped by 7 bases and J by 4 bases, with 15 bases between them. The CDR3 loop reads CASASHGNYNEQFF. The CDR3 nucleotides are TGCGCCAGCGCCTCTCACGGCAATTACAATGAGCAGTTCTTC.

A note on this clonotype: This CDR3 fails to terminate in the conserved phenylalanine or tryptophan, so it likely reflects a read error. The V call is TRBV5-1, the J call TRBJ1-2; D remains ambiguous. V lost 0 bases to trimming and J lost 5 bases, with 11 bases between them. From germline, CDR1 is SGHRS and CDR2 YFSETQ. The CDR3 has 14 residues. CDR3 DNA: TGCGCCAGCAGCTTGGGCGGAGGGCCATATGGCTACACCCTC. Translating gives CASSLGGGPYGYTL.

This clonotype was recorded many times. The rearrangement uses TRBV28 and TRBJ2-5, with TRBD2 matching 8 bases. The CDR3 extends over 16 amino acids. Germline trimming cut 8 bases from V and 0 bases from J; bases unmatched to any gene: 11. Germline V lookup: CDR1 MDHEN, CDR2 SYDVKM. The CDR3, as DNA: TGTGCCAGCCCTTCAGGGGTGCGGGAGGACCAAGAGACCCAGTACTTC. Translated: CASPSGVREDQETQYF.

The genes are TRBV4-1 and TRBJ1-1; 9 nucleotides align to TRBD1. Germline-derived CDR1 and CDR2 are MGHRA and YSYEKL. V gave up 3 bases and J gave up 4 bases; unmatched junction bases: 0. This CDR3 spans 13 amino acids. CDR3 amino acids: CASSQGQGTEAFF. As DNA, the CDR3 is TGCGCCAGCAGCCAGGGACAGGGCACTGAAGCTTTCTTT.

In this sample, this clonotype turned up many times. The chain is built from TRBV20-1 and TRBJ2-7; 9 positions match TRBD1. Unmatched junction bases numbered 9, after V lost 3 bases and J lost 6 bases. CDR1 and CDR2 from the germline V gene are DFQATT and SNEGSKA (reference sequence). This CDR3 comprises 14 residues. CDR3 sequence (DNA): TGCAGTGCTAGGTATTTCGGACAGGGGTTCGAGCAGTACTTC. The encoded protein is CSARYFGQGFEQYF.

The V and J genes are TRBV3-1 and TRBJ2-3, with 15 bases lining up with TRBD2. CDR3 size: 22 residues. The germline CDR1 and CDR2 sequences are LGHDT and YNNKEL (reference sequence). Trimming took 2 bases from V and 0 from J; bases not matched to a gene: 15. The CDR3: CASSQSWGLAGGRNPSTDTQYF. The CDR3 nucleotides read TGTGCCAGCAGCCAATCCTGGGGACTAGCGGGAGGACGGAACCCAAGCACAGATACGCAGTATTTT.

Concerning this clonotype: Since a much larger clone is just one base distant, this may be a read error. Lacking the conserved final phenylalanine or tryptophan, this CDR3 likely reflects a read error. The chain recombines TRBV18 with TRBJ1-6; the match to TRBD1 covers 8 bases. CDR3 length: 16 amino acids. Germline V gene lookup returns CDR1 KGHSH and CDR2 LQKENI. J was trimmed by 7 bases and V by 3 bases; bases with no gene match: 8. The CDR3 protein is CASSPPRQGWNSPLHS. The CDR3 bases are TGTGCCAGCTCACCCCCCCGACAGGGGTGGAATTCACCCCTCCACTCT.

This clonotype was counted at least ten times. CDR3 bases: TGTGCCTGGAACGGCGGGACAGGGAGATTTTTTTCGGGCGAGCAGTACTTC. This gives the protein CAWNGGTGRFFSGEQYF. This sequence joins TRBV30 and TRBJ2-7; TRBD1 aligns across 9 bases. V lost 4 bases, J lost 6 bases, and 19 bases stayed unmatched. The CDR3 spans 17 residues. CDR1 is GTSNPN, CDR2 SVGIG, per germline (reference sequence). The variable domain in full, with the rest retrieved from reference TRBV30 and TRBJ2-7, is SQTIHQWPATLVQPVGSPLSLECTVEGTSNPNLYWYRQAAGRGLQLLFYSVGIGQISSEVPQNLSASRPQDRQFILSSKKLLLSDSGFYLCAWNGGTGRFFSGEQYFGPGTRLTVT.

V usage is TRBV9 and J usage is TRBJ2-1; TRBD2 aligns across 9 bases. CDR1 and CDR2 from the germline V gene are SGDLS and YYNGEE. Trimming took 4 bases from V and 4 from J; bases not matched to a gene: 6. This CDR3 is built from 15 residues. The CDR3 is CASSKSGGTYNEQFF. The CDR3 region has the DNA TGTGCCAGCAGCAAGAGCGGGGGGACGTACAATGAGCAGTTCTTC.